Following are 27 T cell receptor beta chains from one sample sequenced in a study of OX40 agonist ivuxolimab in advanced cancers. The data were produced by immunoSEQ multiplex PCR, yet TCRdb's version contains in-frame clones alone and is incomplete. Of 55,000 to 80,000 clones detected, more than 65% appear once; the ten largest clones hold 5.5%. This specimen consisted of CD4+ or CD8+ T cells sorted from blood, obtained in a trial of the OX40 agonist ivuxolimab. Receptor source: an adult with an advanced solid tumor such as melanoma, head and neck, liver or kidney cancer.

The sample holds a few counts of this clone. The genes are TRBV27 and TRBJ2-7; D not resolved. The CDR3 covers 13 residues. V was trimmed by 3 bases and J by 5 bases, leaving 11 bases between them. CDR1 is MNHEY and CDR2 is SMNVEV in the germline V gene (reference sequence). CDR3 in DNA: TGTGCCAGCAGTTTCTCTGGATGGGACGAGCAGTACTTC. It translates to CASSFSGWDEQYF.

The CDR3 sequence is CASSLGLAAYNEQFF. The DNA of the CDR3 is TGCGCCAGCAGCTTAGGCCTAGCGGCTTACAATGAGCAGTTCTTC. The gene calls are TRBV5-1 and TRBJ2-1, with 7 bases that match TRBD2. CDR1 and CDR2 (germline): SGHRS, YFSETQ. The length of the CDR3 is 15 residues. With V trimmed by 2 bases and J by 4 bases, 6 bases remained unmatched. Combining the CDR3 with reference TRBV5-1 and TRBJ2-1 gives the whole variable domain KAGVTQTPRYLIKTRGQQVTLSCSPISGHRSVSWYQQTPGQGLQFLFEYFSETQRNKGNFPGRFSGRQFSNSRSEMNVSTLELGDSALYLCASSLGLAAYNEQFFGPGTRLTVL.

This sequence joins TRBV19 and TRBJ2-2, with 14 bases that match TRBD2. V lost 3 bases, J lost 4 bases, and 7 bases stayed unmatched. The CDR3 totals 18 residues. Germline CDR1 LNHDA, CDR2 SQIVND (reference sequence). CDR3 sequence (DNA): TGTGCCAGTAGTATGGGGAGACTAGCGGGGGGGCGCACCGGGGAGCTGTTTTTT. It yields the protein CASSMGRLAGGRTGELFF.

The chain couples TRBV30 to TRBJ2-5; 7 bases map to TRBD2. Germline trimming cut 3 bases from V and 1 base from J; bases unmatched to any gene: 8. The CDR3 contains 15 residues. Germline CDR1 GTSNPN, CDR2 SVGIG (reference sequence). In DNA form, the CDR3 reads TGTGCCTGGAGATCAAGGACTAGAGCCCAAGAGACCCAGTACTTC. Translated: CAWRSRTRAQETQYF.

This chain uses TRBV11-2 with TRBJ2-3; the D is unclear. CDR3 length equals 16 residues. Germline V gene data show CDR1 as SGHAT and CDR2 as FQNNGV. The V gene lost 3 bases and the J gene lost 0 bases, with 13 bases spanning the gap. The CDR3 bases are TGTGCCAGCAGCTTCGGGCAGAAGCTTAGCACAGATACGCAGTATTTT. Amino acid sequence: CASSFGQKLSTDTQYF.

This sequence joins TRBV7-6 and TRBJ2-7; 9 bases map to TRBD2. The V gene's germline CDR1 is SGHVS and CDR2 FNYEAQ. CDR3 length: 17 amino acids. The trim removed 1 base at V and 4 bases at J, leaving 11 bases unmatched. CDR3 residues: CASSLVVAASGTYEQYF. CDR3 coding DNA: TGTGCCAGCAGCTTAGTGGTCGCGGCTAGCGGGACGTACGAGCAGTACTTC.

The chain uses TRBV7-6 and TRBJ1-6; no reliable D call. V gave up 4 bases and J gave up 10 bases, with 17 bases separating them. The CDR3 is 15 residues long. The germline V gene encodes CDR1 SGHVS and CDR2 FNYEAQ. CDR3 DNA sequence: TGTGCCAGCAGCTCGACACAAGGGCAAGGCTCACCCCTCCACTTT. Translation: CASSSTQGQGSPLHF.

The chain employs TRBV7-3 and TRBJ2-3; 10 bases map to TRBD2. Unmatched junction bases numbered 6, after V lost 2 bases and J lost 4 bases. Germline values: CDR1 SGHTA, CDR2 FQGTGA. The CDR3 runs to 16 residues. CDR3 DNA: TGTGCCAGCAGCTTACGTGGGCTAGCGGGAGCAGATACGCAGTATTTT. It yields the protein CASSLRGLAGADTQYF.

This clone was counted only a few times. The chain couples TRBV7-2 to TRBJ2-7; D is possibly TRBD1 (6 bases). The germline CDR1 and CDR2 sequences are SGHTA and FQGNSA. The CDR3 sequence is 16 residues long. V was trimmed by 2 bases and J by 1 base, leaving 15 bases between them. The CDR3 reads CASSLSDRYISYEQYF. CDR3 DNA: TGTGCCAGCAGCTTATCGGACAGATATATTTCCTACGAGCAGTACTTC.

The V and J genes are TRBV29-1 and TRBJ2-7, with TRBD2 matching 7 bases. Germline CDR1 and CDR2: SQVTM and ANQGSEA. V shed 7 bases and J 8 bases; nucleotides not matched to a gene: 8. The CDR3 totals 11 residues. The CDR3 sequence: CSGQRDSQQYF. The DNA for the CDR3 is TGCAGCGGGCAGCGGGACTCCCAGCAGTACTTC.

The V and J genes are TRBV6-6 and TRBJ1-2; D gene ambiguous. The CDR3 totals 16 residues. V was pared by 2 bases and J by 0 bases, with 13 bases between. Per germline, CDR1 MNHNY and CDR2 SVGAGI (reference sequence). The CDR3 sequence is CASSYHAGMANYGYTF. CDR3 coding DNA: TGTGCCAGCAGTTACCACGCGGGGATGGCTAACTATGGCTACACCTTC.

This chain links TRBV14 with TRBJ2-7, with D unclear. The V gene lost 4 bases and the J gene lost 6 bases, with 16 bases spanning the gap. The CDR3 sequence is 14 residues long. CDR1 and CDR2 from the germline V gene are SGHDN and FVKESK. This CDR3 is CASSPGGLSREQYF. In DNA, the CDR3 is TGTGCCAGCAGCCCCGGCGGCCTGTCTCGCGAGCAGTACTTC.

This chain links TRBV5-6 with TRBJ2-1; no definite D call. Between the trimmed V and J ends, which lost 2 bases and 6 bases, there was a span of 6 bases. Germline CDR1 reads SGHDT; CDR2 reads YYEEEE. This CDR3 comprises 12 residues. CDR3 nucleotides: TGTGCCAGCAGCTTAGAACCCAATGAGCAGTTCTTC. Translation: CASSLEPNEQFF.

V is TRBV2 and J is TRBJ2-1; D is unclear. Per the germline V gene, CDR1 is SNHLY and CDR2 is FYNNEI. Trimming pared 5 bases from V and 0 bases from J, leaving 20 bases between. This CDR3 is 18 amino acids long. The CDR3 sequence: CASSKSQLGFSSYNEQFF. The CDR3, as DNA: TGTGCCAGCAGTAAAAGTCAGTTGGGGTTTAGCTCCTACAATGAGCAGTTCTTC. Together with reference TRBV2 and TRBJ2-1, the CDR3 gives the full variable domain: EPEVTQTPSHQVTQMGQEVILRCVPISNHLYFYWYRQILGQKVEFLVSFYNNEISEKSEIFDDQFSVERPDGSNFTLKIRSTKLEDSAMYFCASSKSQLGFSSYNEQFFGPGTRLTVL.

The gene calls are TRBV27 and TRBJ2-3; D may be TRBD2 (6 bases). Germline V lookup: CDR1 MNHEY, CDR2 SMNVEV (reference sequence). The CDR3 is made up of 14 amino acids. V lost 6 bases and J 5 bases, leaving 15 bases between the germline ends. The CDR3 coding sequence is TGTGCCAGCAGGCGGGGCGCCTCCCTAGATACGCAGTATTTT. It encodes CASRRGASLDTQYF.

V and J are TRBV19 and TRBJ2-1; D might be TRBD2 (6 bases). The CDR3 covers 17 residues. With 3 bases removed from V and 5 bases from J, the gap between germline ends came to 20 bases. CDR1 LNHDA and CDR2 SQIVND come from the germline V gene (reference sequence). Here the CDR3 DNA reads TGTGCCAGTAGTATGAGCTTGGGTGGACTACGCAACAATGAGCAGTTCTTC. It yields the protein CASSMSLGGLRNNEQFF.

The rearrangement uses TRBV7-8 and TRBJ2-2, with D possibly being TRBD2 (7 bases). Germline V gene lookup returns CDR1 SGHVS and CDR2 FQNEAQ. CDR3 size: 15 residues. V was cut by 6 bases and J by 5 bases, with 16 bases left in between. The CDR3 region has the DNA TGTGCCAGCAGGGAGAGGGGGGGCGGGACCGGGGAGCTGTTTTTT. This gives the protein CASRERGGGTGELFF.

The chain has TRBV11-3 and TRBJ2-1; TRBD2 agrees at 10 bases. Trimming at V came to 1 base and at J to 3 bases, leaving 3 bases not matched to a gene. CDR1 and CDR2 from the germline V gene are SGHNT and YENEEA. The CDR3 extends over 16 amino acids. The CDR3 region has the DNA TGTGCCAGCAGCTTAGGGGTAGCGGGAGGCTACAATGAGCAGTTCTTC. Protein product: CASSLGVAGGYNEQFF.

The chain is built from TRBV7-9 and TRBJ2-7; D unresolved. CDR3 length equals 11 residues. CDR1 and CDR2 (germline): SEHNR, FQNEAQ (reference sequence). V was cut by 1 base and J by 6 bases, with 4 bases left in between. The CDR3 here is CASSLDFEQYF. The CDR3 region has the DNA TGTGCCAGCAGCTTAGATTTCGAGCAGTACTTC. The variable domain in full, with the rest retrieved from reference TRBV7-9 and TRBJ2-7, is DTGVSQNPRHKITKRGQNVTFRCDPISEHNRLYWYRQTLGQGPEFLTYFQNEAQLEKSRLLSDRFSAERPKGSFSTLEIQRTEQGDSAMYLCASSLDFEQYFGPGTRLTVT.

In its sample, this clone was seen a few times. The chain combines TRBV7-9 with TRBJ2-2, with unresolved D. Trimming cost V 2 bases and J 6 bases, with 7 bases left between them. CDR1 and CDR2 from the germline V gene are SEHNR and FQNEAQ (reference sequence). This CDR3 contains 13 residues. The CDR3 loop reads CASSLKGAGELFF. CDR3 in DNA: TGTGCCAGCAGCTTAAAAGGAGCCGGGGAGCTGTTTTTT.

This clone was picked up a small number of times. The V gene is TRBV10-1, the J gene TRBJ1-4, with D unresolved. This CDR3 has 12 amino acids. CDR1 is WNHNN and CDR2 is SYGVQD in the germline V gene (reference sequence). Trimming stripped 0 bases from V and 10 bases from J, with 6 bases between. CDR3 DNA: TGCGCCAGCAGTGAGTCTGAGGGAAAACTGTTTTTT. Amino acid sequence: CASSESEGKLFF.

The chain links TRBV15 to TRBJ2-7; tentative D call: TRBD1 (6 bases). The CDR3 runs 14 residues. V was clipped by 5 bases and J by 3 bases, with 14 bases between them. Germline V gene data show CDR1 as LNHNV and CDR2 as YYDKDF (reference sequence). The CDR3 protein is CATSSRRTDYEQYF. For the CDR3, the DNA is TGTGCCACCAGCTCCCGGCGGACAGACTACGAGCAGTACTTC.

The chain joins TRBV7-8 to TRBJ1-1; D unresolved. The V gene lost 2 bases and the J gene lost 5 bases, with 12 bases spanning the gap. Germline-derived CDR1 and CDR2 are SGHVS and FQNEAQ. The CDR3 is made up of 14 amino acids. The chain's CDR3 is CASSLQFPATEAFF. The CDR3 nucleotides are TGTGCCAGCAGCTTACAGTTCCCTGCGACTGAAGCTTTCTTT.

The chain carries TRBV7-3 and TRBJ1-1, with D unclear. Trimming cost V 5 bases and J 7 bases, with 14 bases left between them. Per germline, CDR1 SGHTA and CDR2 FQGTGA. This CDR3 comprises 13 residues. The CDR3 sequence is CASSRRQGDEAFF. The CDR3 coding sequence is TGTGCCAGCAGCCGACGACAAGGAGATGAAGCTTTCTTT. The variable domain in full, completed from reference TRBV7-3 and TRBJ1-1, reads GAGVSQTPSNKVTEKGKYVELRCDPISGHTALYWYRQSLGQGPEFLIYFQGTGAADDSGLPNDRFFAVRPEGSVSTLKIQRTERGDSAVYLCASSRRQGDEAFFGQGTRLTVV.

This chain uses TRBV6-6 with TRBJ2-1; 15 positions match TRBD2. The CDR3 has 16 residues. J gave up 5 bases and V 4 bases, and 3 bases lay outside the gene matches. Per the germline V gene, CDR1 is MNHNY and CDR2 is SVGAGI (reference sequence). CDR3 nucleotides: TGTGCCAGCAGTTTCGGACTAGCGGGGGGGGACAATGAGCAGTTCTTC. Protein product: CASSFGLAGGDNEQFF.

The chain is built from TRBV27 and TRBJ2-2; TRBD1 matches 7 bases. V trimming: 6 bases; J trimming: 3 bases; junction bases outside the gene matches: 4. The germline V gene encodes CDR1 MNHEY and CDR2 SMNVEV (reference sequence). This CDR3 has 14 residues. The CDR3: CASRATGYTGELFF. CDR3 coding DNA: TGTGCCAGCAGGGCGACAGGGTACACCGGGGAGCTGTTTTTT.

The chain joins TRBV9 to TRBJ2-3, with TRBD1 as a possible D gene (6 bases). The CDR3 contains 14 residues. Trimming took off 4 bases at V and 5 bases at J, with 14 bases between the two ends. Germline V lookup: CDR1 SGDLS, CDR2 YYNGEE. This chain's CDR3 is CASSSGHRGDTQYF. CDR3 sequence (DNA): TGTGCCAGCAGCTCGGGACACCGTGGAGATACGCAGTATTTT.